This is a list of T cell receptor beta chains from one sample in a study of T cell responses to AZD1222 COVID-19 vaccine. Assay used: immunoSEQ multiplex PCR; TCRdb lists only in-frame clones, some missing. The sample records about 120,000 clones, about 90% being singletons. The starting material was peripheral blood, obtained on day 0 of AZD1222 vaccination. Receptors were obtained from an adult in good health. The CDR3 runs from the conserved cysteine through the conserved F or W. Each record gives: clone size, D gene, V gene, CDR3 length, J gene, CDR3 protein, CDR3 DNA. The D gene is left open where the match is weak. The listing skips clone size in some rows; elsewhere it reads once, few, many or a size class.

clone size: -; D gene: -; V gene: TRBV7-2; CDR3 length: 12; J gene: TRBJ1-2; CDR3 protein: CASSLGRDGYTF; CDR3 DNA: TGTGCCAGCAGCTTAGGTCGCGATGGCTACACCTTC
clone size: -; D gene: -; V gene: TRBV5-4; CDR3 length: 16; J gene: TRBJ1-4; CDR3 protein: CASSLDPGRKNEKLFF; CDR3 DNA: TGTGCCAGCAGCTTGGATCCGGGACGGAAGAATGAAAAACTGTTTTTT
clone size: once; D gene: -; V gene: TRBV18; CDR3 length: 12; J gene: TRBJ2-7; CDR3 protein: CASSPYSTEQYF; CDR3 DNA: TGTGCCAGCTCGCCCTACAGCACCGAGCAGTACTTC
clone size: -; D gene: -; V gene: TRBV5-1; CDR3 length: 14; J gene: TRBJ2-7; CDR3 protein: CASSLVQGRDEQYF; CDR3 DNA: TGCGCCAGCAGCTTGGTCCAGGGTAGGGACGAGCAGTACTTC
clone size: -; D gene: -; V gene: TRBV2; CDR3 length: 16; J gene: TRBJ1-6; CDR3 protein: CASSEVSTANNSPLHF; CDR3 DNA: TGTGCCAGCAGTGAGGTGTCGACAGCCAATAATTCACCCCTCCACTTT
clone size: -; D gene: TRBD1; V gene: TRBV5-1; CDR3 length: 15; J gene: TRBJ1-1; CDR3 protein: CASSLEPNRGTEAFF; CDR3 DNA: TGCGCCAGCAGCTTGGAACCTAACAGGGGAACTGAAGCTTTCTTT
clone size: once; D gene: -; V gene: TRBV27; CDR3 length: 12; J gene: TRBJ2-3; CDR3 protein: CASSLYRDTQYF; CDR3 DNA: TGTGCCAGCAGTTTGTATCGGGATACGCAGTATTTT
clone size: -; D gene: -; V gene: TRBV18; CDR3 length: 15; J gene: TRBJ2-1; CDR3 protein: CASSLPPLGDNEQFF; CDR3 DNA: TGTGCCAGCTCATTACCACCTCTCGGGGACAATGAGCAGTTCTTC
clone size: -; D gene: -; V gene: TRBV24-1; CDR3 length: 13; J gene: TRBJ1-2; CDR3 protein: CATSGRETYGYTF; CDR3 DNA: TGTGCCACCTCAGGCAGGGAAACCTATGGCTACACCTTC
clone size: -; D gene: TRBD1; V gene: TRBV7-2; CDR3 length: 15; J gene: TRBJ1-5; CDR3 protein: CASSFTRDRGPPQHF; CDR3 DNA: TGTGCCAGCAGCTTCACCCGGGACAGGGGTCCGCCCCAGCATTTT
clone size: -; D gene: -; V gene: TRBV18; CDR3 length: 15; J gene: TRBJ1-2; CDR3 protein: CASSPSRGVFNGYTF; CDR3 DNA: TGTGCCAGCTCACCATCAAGAGGTGTATTCAATGGCTACACCTTC
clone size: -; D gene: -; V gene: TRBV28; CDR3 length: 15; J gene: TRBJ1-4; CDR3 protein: CASSSPVTLNEKLFF; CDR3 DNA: TGTGCCAGCAGTTCCCCGGTCACCTTAAATGAAAAACTGTTTTTT
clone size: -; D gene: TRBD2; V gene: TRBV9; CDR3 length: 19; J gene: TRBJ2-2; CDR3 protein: CASSPRIPGRSVYTGELFF; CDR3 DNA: TGTGCCAGCAGCCCCCGTATTCCCGGGAGGAGCGTATACACCGGGGAGCTGTTTTTT